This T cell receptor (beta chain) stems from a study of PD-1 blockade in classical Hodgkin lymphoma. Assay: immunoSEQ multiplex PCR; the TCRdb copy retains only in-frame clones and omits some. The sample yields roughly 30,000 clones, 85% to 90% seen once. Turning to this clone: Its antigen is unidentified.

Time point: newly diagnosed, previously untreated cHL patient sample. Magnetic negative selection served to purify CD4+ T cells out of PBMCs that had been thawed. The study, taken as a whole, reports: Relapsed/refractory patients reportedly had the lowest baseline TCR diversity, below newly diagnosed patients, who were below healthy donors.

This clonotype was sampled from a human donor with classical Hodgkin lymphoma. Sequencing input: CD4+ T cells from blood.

CDR3 coding DNA: TGTGCCAGCAGTTACTCCTTCAGGACCGGGGAGCTGTTTTTT. Amino acid sequence: CASSYSFRTGELFF. This chain links TRBV6-5 with TRBJ2-2, with D hard to call. Per germline, CDR1 MNHEY and CDR2 SVGAGI. The CDR3 is 14 amino acids. Trimming took 0 bases from V and 5 from J, leaving 7 bases between them.